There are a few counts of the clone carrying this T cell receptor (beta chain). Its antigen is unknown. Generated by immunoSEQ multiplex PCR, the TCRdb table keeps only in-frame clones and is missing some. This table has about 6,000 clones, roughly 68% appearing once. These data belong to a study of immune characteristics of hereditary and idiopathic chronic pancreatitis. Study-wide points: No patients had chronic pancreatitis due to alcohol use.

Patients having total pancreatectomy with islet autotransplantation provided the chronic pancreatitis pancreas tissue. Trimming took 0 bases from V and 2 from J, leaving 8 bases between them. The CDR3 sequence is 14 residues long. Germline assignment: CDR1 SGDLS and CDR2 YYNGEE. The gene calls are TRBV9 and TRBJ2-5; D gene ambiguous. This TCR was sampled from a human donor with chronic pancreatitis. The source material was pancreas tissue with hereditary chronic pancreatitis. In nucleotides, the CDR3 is TGTGCCAGCAGCGTAGGGCGTTCTCAAGAGACCCAGTACTTC. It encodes CASSVGRSQETQYF.